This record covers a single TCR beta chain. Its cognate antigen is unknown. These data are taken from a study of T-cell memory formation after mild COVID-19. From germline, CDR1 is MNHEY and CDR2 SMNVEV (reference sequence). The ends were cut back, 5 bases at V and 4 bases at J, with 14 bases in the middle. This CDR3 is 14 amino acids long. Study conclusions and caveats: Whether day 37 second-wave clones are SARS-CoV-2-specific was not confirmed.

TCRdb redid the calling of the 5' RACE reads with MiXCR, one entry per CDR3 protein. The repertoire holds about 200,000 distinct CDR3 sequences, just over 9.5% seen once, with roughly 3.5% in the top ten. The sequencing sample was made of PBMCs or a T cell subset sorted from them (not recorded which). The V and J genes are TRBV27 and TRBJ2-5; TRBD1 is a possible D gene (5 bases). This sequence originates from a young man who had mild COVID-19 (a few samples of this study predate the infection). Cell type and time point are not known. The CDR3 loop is CASSLWGPAETQYF. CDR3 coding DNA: TGTGCCAGCAGTCTATGGGGCCCGGCAGAGACCCAGTACTTC.